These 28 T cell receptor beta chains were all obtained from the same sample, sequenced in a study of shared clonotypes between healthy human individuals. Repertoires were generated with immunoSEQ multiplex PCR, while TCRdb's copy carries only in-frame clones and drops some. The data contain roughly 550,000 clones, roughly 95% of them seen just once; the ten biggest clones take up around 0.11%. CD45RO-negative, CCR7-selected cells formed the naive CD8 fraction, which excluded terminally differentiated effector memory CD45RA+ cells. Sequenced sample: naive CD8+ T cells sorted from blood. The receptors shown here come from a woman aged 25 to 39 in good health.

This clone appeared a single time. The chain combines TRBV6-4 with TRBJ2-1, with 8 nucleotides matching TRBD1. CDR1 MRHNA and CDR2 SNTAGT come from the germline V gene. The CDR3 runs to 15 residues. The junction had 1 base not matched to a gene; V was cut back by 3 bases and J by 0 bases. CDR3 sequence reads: CASSEGTGSYNEQFF. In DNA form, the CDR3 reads TGTGCCAGCAGTGAGGGGACAGGCTCCTACAATGAGCAGTTCTTC.

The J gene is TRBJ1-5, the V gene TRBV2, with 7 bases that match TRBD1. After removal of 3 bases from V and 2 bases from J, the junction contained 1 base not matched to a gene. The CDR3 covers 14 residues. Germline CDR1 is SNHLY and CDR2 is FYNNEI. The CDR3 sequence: CASSERGRNQPQHF. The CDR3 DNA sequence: TGTGCCAGCAGTGAGAGGGGGCGCAATCAGCCCCAGCATTTT.

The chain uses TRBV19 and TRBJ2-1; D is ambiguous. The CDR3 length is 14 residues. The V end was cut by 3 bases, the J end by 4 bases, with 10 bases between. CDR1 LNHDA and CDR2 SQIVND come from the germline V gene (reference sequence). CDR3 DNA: TGTGCCAGTAGTATTTTAGGTCTATACAATGAGCAGTTCTTC. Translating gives CASSILGLYNEQFF.

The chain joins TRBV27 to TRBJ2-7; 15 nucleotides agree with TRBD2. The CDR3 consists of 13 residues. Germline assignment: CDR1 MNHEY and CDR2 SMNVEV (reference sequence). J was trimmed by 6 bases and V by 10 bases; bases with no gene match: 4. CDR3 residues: CATEGLAGGEQYF. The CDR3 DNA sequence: TGTGCCACCGAGGGACTAGCGGGAGGCGAGCAGTACTTC.

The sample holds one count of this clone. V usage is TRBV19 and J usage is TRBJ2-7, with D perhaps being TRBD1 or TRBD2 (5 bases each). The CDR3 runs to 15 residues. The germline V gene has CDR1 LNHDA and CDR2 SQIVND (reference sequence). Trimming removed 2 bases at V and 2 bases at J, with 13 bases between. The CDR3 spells CASSIFGTAAYEQYF. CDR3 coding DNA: TGTGCCAGTAGTATATTTGGGACGGCCGCCTACGAGCAGTACTTC.

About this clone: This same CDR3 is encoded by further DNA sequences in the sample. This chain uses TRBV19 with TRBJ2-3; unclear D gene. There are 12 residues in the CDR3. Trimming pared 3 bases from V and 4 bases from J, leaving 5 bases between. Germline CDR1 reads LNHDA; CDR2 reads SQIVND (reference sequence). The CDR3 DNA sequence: TGTGCCAGTAGTATCGTTGCAGATACGCAGTATTTT. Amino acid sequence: CASSIVADTQYF.

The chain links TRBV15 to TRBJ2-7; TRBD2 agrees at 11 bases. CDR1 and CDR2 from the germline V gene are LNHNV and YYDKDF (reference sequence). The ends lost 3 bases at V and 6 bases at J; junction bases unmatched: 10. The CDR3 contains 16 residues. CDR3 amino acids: CATSRGTSGSSTEQYF. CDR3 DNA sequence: TGTGCCACCAGCAGGGGAACTAGCGGGAGTTCAACCGAGCAGTACTTC.

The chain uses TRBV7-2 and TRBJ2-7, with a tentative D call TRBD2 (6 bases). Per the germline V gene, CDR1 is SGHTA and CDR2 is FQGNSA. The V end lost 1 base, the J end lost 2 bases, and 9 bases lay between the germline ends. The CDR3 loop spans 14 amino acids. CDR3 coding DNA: TGTGCCAGCAGCTTAGGGGACTGGACCTACGAGCAGTACTTC. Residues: CASSLGDWTYEQYF. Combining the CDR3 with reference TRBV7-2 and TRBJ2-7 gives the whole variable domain GAGVSQSPSNKVTEKGKDVELRCDPISGHTALYWYRQSLGQGLEFLIYFQGNSAPDKSGLPSDRFSAERTGGSVSTLTIQRTQQEDSAVYLCASSLGDWTYEQYFGPGTRLTVT.

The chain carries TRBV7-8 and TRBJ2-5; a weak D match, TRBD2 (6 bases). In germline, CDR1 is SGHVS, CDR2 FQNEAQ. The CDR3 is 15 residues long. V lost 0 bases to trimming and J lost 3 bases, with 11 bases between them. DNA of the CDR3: TGTGCCAGCAGCTTAGCGACGGGAGAAAAAGAGACCCAGTACTTC. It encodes CASSLATGEKETQYF.

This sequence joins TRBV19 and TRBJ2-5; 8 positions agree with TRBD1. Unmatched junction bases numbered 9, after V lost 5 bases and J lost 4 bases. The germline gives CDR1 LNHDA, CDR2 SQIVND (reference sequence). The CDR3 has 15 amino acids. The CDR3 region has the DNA TGTGCCAGTAGTGGAACCTCAGGGGGCGGAGAGACCCAGTACTTC. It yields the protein CASSGTSGGGETQYF.

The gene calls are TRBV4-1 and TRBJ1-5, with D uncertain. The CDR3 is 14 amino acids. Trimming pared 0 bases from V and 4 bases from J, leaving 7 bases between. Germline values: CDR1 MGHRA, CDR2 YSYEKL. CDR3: CASSQDSINQPQHF. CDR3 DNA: TGCGCCAGCAGCCAAGACAGCATAAATCAGCCCCAGCATTTT.

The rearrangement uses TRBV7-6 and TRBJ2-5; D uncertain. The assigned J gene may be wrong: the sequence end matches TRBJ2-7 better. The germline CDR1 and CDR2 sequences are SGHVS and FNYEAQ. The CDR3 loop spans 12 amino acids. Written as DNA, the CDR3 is TGTGCCAGCAGCTTAGGAAGTGACGAGCAGTACTTC. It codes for CASSLGSDEQYF.

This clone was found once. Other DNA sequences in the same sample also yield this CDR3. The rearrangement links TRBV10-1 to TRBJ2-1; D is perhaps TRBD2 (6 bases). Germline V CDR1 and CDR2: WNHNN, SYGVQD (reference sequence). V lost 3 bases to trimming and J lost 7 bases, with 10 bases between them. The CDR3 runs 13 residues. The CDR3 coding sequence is TGCGCCAGCAGTGAACTAGCCGGGAATGAGCAGTTCTTC. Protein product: CASSELAGNEQFF.

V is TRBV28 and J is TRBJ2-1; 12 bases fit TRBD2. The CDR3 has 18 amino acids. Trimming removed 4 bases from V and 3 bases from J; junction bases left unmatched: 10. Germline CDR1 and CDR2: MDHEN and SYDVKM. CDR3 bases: TGTGCCAGCAGTTCCCGGTCTCTGACTAGCGGGAGCTACAATGAGCAGTTCTTC. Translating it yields CASSSRSLTSGSYNEQFF.

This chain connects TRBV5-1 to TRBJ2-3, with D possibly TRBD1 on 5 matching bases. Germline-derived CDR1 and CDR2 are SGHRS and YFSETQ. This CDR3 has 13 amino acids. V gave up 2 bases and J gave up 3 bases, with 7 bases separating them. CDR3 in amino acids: CASSFPGTDTQYF. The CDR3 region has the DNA TGCGCCAGCAGCTTCCCAGGGACAGATACGCAGTATTTT.

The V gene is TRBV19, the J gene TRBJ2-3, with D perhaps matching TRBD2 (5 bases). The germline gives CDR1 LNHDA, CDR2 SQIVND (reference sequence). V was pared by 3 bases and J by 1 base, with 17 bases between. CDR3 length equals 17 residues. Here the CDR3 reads CASSMWVERLGTDTQYF. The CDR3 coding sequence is TGTGCCAGTAGTATGTGGGTAGAGCGGCTAGGCACAGATACGCAGTATTTT.

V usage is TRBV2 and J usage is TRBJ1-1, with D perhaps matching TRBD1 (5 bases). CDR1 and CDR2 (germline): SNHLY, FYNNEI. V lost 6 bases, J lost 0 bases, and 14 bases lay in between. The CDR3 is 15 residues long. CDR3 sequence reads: CASSGTRTVNTEAFF. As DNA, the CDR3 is TGTGCCAGCAGCGGGACCCGGACCGTGAACACTGAAGCTTTCTTT.

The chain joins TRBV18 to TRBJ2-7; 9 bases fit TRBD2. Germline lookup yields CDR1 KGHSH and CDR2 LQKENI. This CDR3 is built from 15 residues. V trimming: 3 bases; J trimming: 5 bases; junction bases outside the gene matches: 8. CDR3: CASSPASGRHHEQYF. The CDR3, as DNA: TGTGCCAGCTCACCGGCGAGCGGGAGGCACCACGAGCAGTACTTC.

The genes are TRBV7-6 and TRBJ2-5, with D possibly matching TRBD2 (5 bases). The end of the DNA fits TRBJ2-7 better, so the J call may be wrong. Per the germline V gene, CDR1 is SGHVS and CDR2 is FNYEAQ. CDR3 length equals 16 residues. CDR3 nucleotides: TGTGCCAGCAGCCCATCGGCGGGCTACCTGTCCTACGAGCAGTACTTC. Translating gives CASSPSAGYLSYEQYF.

CDR3 sequence (DNA): TGTGCCAGCAGTTTCGGGAAGGGTTCCCACGAGCAGTACTTC. This translates into CASSFGKGSHEQYF. This chain joins TRBV28 and TRBJ2-7; D possibly corresponds to TRBD2 (5 bases). The CDR3 spans 14 residues. Trimming left V 3 bases short and J 5 bases short, with 14 bases between. CDR1 MDHEN and CDR2 SYDVKM come from the germline V gene.

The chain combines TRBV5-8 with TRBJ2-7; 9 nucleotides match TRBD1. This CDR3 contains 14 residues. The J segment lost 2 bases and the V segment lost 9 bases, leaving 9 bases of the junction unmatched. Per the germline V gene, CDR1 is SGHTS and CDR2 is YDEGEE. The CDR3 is CATPGQGWTYEQYF. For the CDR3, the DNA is TGTGCCACCCCAGGACAGGGGTGGACCTACGAGCAGTACTTC.

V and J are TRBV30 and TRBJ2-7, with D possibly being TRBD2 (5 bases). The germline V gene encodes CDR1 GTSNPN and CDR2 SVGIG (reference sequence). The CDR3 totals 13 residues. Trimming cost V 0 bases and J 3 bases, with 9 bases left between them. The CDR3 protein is CAWSVPGNYEQYF. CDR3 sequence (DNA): TGTGCCTGGAGTGTACCGGGGAACTACGAGCAGTACTTC.

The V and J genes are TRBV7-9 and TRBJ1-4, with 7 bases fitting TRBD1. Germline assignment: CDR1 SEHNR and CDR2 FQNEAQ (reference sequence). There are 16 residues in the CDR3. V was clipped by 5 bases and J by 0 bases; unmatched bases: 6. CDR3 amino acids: CASSPGQAATNEKLFF. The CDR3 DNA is TGTGCCAGCAGCCCCGGACAGGCTGCAACTAATGAAAAACTGTTTTTT.

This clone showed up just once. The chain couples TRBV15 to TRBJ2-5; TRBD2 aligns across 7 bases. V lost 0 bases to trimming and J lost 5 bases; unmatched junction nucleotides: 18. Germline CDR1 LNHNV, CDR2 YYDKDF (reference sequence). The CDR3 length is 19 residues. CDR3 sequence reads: CATSRDGVAGGILVETQYF. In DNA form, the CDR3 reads TGTGCCACCAGCAGAGATGGGGTAGCGGGCGGCATATTAGTGGAGACCCAGTACTTC. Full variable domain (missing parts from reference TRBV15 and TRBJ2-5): DAMVIQNPRYQVTQFGKPVTLSCSQTLNHNVMYWYQQKSSQAPKLLFHYYDKDFNNEADTPDNFQSRRPNTSFCFLDIRSPGLGDTAMYLCATSRDGVAGGILVETQYFGPGTRLLVL.

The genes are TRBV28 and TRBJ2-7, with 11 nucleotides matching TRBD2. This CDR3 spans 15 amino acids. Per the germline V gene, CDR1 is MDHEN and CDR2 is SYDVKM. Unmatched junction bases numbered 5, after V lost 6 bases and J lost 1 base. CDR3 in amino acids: CASRILAGVSYEQYF. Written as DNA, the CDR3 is TGTGCCAGCAGGATACTAGCGGGAGTATCCTACGAGCAGTACTTC.

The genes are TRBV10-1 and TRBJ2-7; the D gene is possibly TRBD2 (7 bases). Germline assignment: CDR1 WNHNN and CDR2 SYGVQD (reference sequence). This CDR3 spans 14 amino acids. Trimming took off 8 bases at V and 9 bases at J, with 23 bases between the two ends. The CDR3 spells CASPTGTIPRGQYF. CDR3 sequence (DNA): TGCGCCAGCCCCACCGGGACTATTCCCAGGGGGCAGTACTTC.

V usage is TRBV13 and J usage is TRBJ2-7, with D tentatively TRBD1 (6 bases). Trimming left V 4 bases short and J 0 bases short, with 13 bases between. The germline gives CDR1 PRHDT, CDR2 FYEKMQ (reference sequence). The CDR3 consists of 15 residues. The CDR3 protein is CASSSDDRSSYEQYF. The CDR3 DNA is TGTGCCAGCAGCTCAGATGACAGGAGCTCCTACGAGCAGTACTTC. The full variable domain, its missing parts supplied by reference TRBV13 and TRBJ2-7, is AAGVIQSPRHLIKEKRETATLKCYPIPRHDTVYWYQQGPGQDPQFLISFYEKMQSDKGSIPDRFSAQQFSDYHSELNMSSLELGDSALYFCASSSDDRSSYEQYFGPGTRLTVT.

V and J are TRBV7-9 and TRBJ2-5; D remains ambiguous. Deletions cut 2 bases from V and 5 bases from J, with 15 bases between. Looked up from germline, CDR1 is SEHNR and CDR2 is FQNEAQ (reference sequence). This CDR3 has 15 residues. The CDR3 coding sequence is TGTGCCAGCAGCTTAAGTTTGGGCAGGCCGGAGACCCAGTACTTC. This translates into CASSLSLGRPETQYF.